This T cell receptor (beta chain) was identified during a study of siplizumab effects on memory and regulatory T cells. Study results and limitations: Naive T cells seemed more diverse than memory cells and seemed major alloresponse contributors. Under siplizumab, an average roughly 63% of mappable alloreactive CD4+ clones were Treg-derived, compared with over 25% in controls.

Comment on this clone: Its antigen is unidentified.

Here immunoSEQ multiplex PCR was the method, and the copy in TCRdb shows in-frame clones only, minus some. This sample has tens of thousands of clones; about 90% occur once, and the top ten carry 0.3% to 0.35%. V lost 10 bases and J 1 base, leaving 13 bases between the germline ends. CDR3 length: 13 amino acids. Germline CDR1 LNHDA, CDR2 SQIVND (reference sequence). Sequencing was performed on naive CD8+ T cells sorted from blood. This clonotype was sampled from a human donor in good health. The chain is built from TRBV19 and TRBJ1-1; D gene ambiguous. CDR3 coding DNA: TGTGCCACTAAGGGTAACGCGAACACTGAAGCTTTCTTT. Protein: CATKGNANTEAFF.